This TCR beta chain was captured by sequencing in a study of cytomegalovirus exposure and HLA in healthy donors. From germline, CDR1 is GTSNPN and CDR2 SVGIG (reference sequence). The ends were cut back, 0 bases at V and 0 bases at J, with 8 bases in the middle. The CDR3 contains 14 residues. PCR involved 60 Vbeta and 13 Jbeta primers. Clones were sequenced by immunoSEQ multiplex PCR, and TCRdb holds only the in-frame ones, with some missing. The top ten clones hold roughly 13% of a sample with approximately 110,000 clones, 70% to 85% of them seen once. The sequence came from a woman aged 40 to 49 in good health and CMV-seropositive. V and J are TRBV30 and TRBJ1-1, with D unclear. The sequencing sample was made of PBMCs. For the CDR3, the DNA is TGTGCCTGGAGTGTAGGCGGCATGAACACTGAAGCTTTCTTT. Translated, it gives CAWSVGGMNTEAFF. Looking up the rest from reference TRBV30 and TRBJ1-1 gives the full variable domain: SQTIHQWPATLVQPVGSPLSLECTVEGTSNPNLYWYRQAAGRGLQLLFYSVGIGQISSEVPQNLSASRPQDRQFILSSKKLLLSDSGFYLCAWSVGGMNTEAFFGQGTRLTVV.